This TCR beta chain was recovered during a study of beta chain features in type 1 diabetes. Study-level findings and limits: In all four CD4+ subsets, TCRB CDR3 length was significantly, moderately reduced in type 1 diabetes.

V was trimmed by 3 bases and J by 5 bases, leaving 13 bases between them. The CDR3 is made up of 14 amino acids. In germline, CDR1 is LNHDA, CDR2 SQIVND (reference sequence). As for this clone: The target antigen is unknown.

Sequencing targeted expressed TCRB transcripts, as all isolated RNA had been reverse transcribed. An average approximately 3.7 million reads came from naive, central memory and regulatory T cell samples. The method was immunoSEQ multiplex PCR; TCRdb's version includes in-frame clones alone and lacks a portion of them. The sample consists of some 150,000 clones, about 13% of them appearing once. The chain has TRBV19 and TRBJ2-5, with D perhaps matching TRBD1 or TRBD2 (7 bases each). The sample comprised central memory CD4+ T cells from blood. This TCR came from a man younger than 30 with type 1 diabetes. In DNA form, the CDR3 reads TGTGCCAGTAGTATTGCAGGGGGGGAGGAGACCCAGTACTTC. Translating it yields CASSIAGGEETQYF.